A single sample gave rise to the 14 T cell receptor beta chains below, sequenced in a study of CD8 T cells in Susac syndrome. When the RNA was reverse transcribed, random hexamers were used with an input of roughly 0.45 to 1 ug. TCRdb processed the immunoSEQ multiplex PCR reads anew with MiXCR; each CDR3 protein has one entry. The sample shows approximately 300,000 distinct CDR3 sequences, 75% to 85% of them seen only once. The sequenced sample was CD8+ T cells from PBMCs. Receptor source: a human donor with multiple sclerosis.

This clonotype occurred a few times. The J gene is TRBJ2-2, the V gene TRBV28, with D possibly called TRBD1 or TRBD2 (5 bases each). V was pared by 10 bases and J by 0 bases, with 12 bases between. The germline V gene encodes CDR1 MDHEN and CDR2 SYDVKM. The CDR3 runs to 14 residues. CDR3 DNA sequence: TGTGCCACCCGGGACCGATCGAACACCGGGGAGCTGTTTTTT. Translation: CATRDRSNTGELFF. The full variable domain, completed using reference TRBV28 and TRBJ2-2, is DVKVTQSSRYLVKRTGEKVFLECVQDMDHENMFWYRQDPGLGLRLIYFSYDVKMKEKGDIPEGYSVSREKKERFSLILESASTNQTSMYLCATRDRSNTGELFFGEGSRLTVL.

V is TRBV12-3 or TRBV12-4 and J is TRBJ1-5, with 10 bases matching TRBD1. This CDR3 has 20 amino acids. Trimming cost V 3 bases and J 1 base; bases outside gene matches: 15. The CDR3 bases are TGTGCCAGCAGTTTGTTCCGGGGGACAGGGGAAATGGGGAGCAATCAGCCCCAGCATTTT. Protein sequence: CASSLFRGTGEMGSNQPQHF.

The chain is built from TRBV12-3 or TRBV12-4 and TRBJ1-4, with a weak D call TRBD1 (5 bases). This CDR3 spans 16 amino acids. Trimming shortened V by 5 bases and J by 5 bases, and 18 bases separated the two germline ends. The CDR3 coding sequence is TGTGCCAGCAGTAGAACTCGGGAGGGGACCAATGAAAAACTGTTTTTT. Translation: CASSRTREGTNEKLFF.

The J gene is TRBJ2-7, the V gene TRBV20-1, with D possibly being TRBD2 (5 bases). This CDR3 contains 14 residues. V lost 0 bases, J lost 4 bases, and 13 bases lay in between. CDR1 DFQATT and CDR2 SNEGSKA come from the germline V gene (reference sequence). CDR3 loop: CSARDPPGGYEQYF. The CDR3 DNA follows: TGCAGTGCTAGAGATCCGCCAGGAGGATACGAGCAGTACTTC.

This chain connects TRBV10-2 to TRBJ2-1; possible D gene TRBD2, 5 bases. CDR3 length: 15 residues. Looked up from germline, CDR1 is WSHSY and CDR2 is SAAADI. Trimming removed 5 bases from V and 2 bases from J, with 13 bases in between. CDR3 nucleotide sequence: TGCGCCAGCAGTCTGGAGGAGCCCGCCTACAATGAGCAGTTCTTC. Amino acids: CASSLEEPAYNEQFF.

The V gene is TRBV28, the J gene TRBJ2-5; TRBD1 is a possible D gene (6 bases). In germline, CDR1 is MDHEN, CDR2 SYDVKM. V was shortened by 6 bases and J by 3 bases, with 17 bases between the two germline ends. The CDR3 runs 15 residues. Here the CDR3 DNA reads TGTGCCAGCAGCCCCGCCCCCGGACAGAAAGAGACCCAGTACTTC. Encoded protein: CASSPAPGQKETQYF.

This chain links TRBV6-5 with TRBJ2-1; 12 nucleotides agree with TRBD2. CDR3 length: 16 amino acids. V dropped 0 bases and J dropped 6; count of bases not matched to a gene: 3. Germline assignment: CDR1 MNHEY and CDR2 SVGAGI. The chain's CDR3 is CASSYSLTSGSNEQFF. In nucleotides, the CDR3 is TGTGCCAGCAGTTACTCGTTGACTAGCGGGAGCAATGAGCAGTTCTTC.

The chain is built from TRBV19 and TRBJ2-2, with D unclear. CDR3 length: 12 amino acids. The V and J ends lost 3 bases and 8 bases respectively, with 7 bases between them. The germline CDR1 and CDR2 sequences are LNHDA and SQIVND (reference sequence). The CDR3 coding sequence is TGTGCCAGTAGTATGCATGTGGGGGAGCTGTTTTTT. Translating gives CASSMHVGELFF.

This chain joins TRBV6-4 and TRBJ2-3, with no clear D. V was trimmed by 4 bases and J by 5 bases, leaving 4 bases between them. This CDR3 spans 11 amino acids. The germline gives CDR1 MRHNA, CDR2 SNTAGT. The CDR3 DNA reads TGTGCCAGCAGTGCGGGAGATACGCAGTATTTT. The encoded protein is CASSAGDTQYF.

CDR3 in DNA: TGTGCCAGTAGTATAGCCGGGGCGAGCTCCTACAATGAGCAGTTCTTC. It translates to CASSIAGASSYNEQFF. The chain couples TRBV19 to TRBJ2-1; either TRBD1 or TRBD2 may supply D (5 bases each). V dropped 1 base and J dropped 0 bases, with 10 bases sitting between them. The CDR3 is made up of 16 amino acids. CDR1 is LNHDA and CDR2 is SQIVND in the germline V gene (reference sequence).

The gene calls are TRBV19 and TRBJ2-4; D tentatively fits TRBD1 or TRBD2 (5 bases each). Germline V gene lookup returns CDR1 LNHDA and CDR2 SQIVND (reference sequence). The germline V and J ends were trimmed by 8 bases and 5 bases, with 13 bases remaining between them. This CDR3 has 13 amino acids. The CDR3 sequence is CASQVGPENIQYF. CDR3 coding DNA: TGTGCCAGTCAGGTGGGACCGGAAAACATTCAGTACTTC.

The chain carries TRBV5-5 and TRBJ2-1; the D gene is possibly TRBD2 (6 bases). Looked up from germline, CDR1 is SGHKS and CDR2 is YYEKEE (reference sequence). V dropped 1 base and J dropped 4 bases, with 12 bases sitting between them. The CDR3 length is 15 residues. The CDR3 spells CASSLILAQYNEQFF. The CDR3, as DNA: TGTGCCAGCAGCTTGATACTAGCCCAATACAATGAGCAGTTCTTC.

The chain links TRBV13 to TRBJ2-2, with TRBD2 identical over 9 bases. V was clipped by 4 bases and J by 3 bases; unmatched bases: 6. The CDR3 spans 16 residues. Germline CDR1 is PRHDT and CDR2 is FYEKMQ (reference sequence). The CDR3 reads CASSSRLAVHTGELFF. In DNA form, the CDR3 reads TGTGCCAGCAGCTCCCGACTAGCGGTTCACACCGGGGAGCTGTTTTTT. Full variable domain (rest looked up from reference TRBV13 and TRBJ2-2): AAGVIQSPRHLIKEKRETATLKCYPIPRHDTVYWYQQGPGQDPQFLISFYEKMQSDKGSIPDRFSAQQFSDYHSELNMSSLELGDSALYFCASSSRLAVHTGELFFGEGSRLTVL.

J is TRBJ1-1 and V is TRBV29-1, with no clear D. CDR1 and CDR2 from the germline V gene are SQVTM and ANQGSEA. The CDR3 runs to 13 residues. V was clipped by 7 bases and J by 5 bases, with 17 bases between them. The CDR3 nucleotides read TGCAGCGCCACTCTGGGGATTGGGACTGAAGCTTTCTTT. Its protein is CSATLGIGTEAFF.